The source of this T cell receptor (beta chain) is a study of cytomegalovirus exposure and HLA in healthy donors. The PCR was carried out with 60 Vbeta primers and 13 Jbeta primers. This table comes from immunoSEQ multiplex PCR, and its TCRdb copy is limited to in-frame clones, with some not included. Of about 86,000 clones in the sample, about 77% were seen once. CDR3 length: 15 amino acids. With 4 bases removed from V and 5 bases from J, the gap between germline ends came to 17 bases. Germline V lookup: CDR1 MGHDK, CDR2 SYGVNS. V gene TRBV25-1 combines with J gene TRBJ2-5; a weak D match, TRBD2 (6 bases). This receptor was taken from a male donor in good health and CMV-seropositive. The specimen was PBMCs. This CDR3 is CASSVSGRRAETQYF. The CDR3 region has the DNA TGTGCCAGCAGTGTTAGCGGAAGGAGGGCGGAGACCCAGTACTTC.